This is a list of T cell receptor beta chains from one sample in a study of identical twins. TCRdb ran MiXCR on the 5' RACE reads and lists one entry per CDR3 protein. The sample yields 1,800,000 or so distinct CDR3 sequences, about 32% seen once. Sequenced: cord blood. The source of these receptors is a newborn girl in good health. Each CDR3 is given without its conserved first and last residue. The order of the fields is J gene, D gene, V gene, CDR3 protein. A D gene is named only where the DNA matches it firmly.

J gene: TRBJ1-5
D gene: NA
V gene: TRBV5-8
CDR3 protein: ASSLVGDRMPQH

J gene: TRBJ1-4
D gene: NA
V gene: TRBV4-1
CDR3 protein: ASSQVRTAPKGYNEKLF

J gene: TRBJ2-2
D gene: NA
V gene: TRBV7-2
CDR3 protein: ASSSLVSSGELF

J gene: TRBJ2-1
D gene: TRBD2
V gene: TRBV20-1
CDR3 protein: SAAKPGLAGGF

J gene: TRBJ2-5
D gene: NA
V gene: TRBV14
CDR3 protein: ASSSRGSRNGETQY

J gene: TRBJ2-5
D gene: NA
V gene: TRBV12-3/TRBV12-4
CDR3 protein: ASSPSLRGGVGETQY

J gene: TRBJ2-3
D gene: NA
V gene: TRBV6-1
CDR3 protein: ASSESRLGTDTQY

J gene: TRBJ1-6
D gene: NA
V gene: TRBV25-1
CDR3 protein: ASSDGRGSSPLH

J gene: TRBJ2-3
D gene: TRBD2
V gene: TRBV11-2
CDR3 protein: ASSPSWTSGGGDTQY

J gene: TRBJ2-7
D gene: NA
V gene: TRBV7-2
CDR3 protein: ASSLGGSSSEQY

J gene: TRBJ1-2
D gene: NA
V gene: TRBV7-2
CDR3 protein: ASSLGATGYT

J gene: TRBJ2-7
D gene: TRBD1
V gene: TRBV5-6
CDR3 protein: ASSFRDRAFSYEQY

J gene: TRBJ2-3
D gene: NA
V gene: TRBV6-6
CDR3 protein: ASIKPEGAKDTQY

J gene: TRBJ2-2
D gene: NA
V gene: TRBV2
CDR3 protein: ASSVGRTTGELF

J gene: TRBJ2-5
D gene: NA
V gene: TRBV6-6
CDR3 protein: ASSYSRGGPETQY

J gene: TRBJ2-3
D gene: TRBD1
V gene: TRBV28
CDR3 protein: ASSPGQGLGTETQY

J gene: TRBJ2-5
D gene: NA
V gene: TRBV25-1
CDR3 protein: ASSKTEEPQY

J gene: NA
D gene: NA
V gene: TRBV27
CDR3 protein: ASSRLYNEQY

J gene: TRBJ1-1
D gene: TRBD1
V gene: TRBV10-3
CDR3 protein: AISERQGAMGKTEAF

J gene: TRBJ2-3
D gene: NA
V gene: TRBV6-6
CDR3 protein: ASNRDTTDTQY

J gene: TRBJ2-7
D gene: NA
V gene: TRBV6-2/TRBV6-3
CDR3 protein: ASRTDQGRLSYEQY

J gene: TRBJ2-1
D gene: NA
V gene: TRBV7-2
CDR3 protein: ASSFERGFEQF

J gene: TRBJ2-3
D gene: NA
V gene: TRBV5-6
CDR3 protein: ASSVGISTDTQY

J gene: TRBJ2-1
D gene: TRBD2
V gene: TRBV9
CDR3 protein: ASSARTSGRIYEQF

J gene: TRBJ1-1
D gene: TRBD1
V gene: TRBV4-2
CDR3 protein: ASSLGQGLTEAF

J gene: TRBJ2-3
D gene: TRBD2
V gene: TRBV28
CDR3 protein: ASSLISGRWSDTQY

J gene: TRBJ1-2
D gene: TRBD1
V gene: TRBV28
CDR3 protein: ASSLGGQGLSGYT

J gene: TRBJ1-2
D gene: TRBD1
V gene: TRBV7-9
CDR3 protein: ASSFDRENGYT

J gene: TRBJ2-3
D gene: NA
V gene: TRBV10-3
CDR3 protein: ATLLASPLADTQY

J gene: TRBJ2-7
D gene: TRBD1
V gene: TRBV27
CDR3 protein: ASSLRGQGSSYEQY

J gene: TRBJ2-7
D gene: TRBD2
V gene: TRBV27
CDR3 protein: ASSLRASGRTYEQY

J gene: TRBJ2-5
D gene: TRBD1
V gene: TRBV28
CDR3 protein: ASSSPGTGGKRQY

J gene: TRBJ2-7
D gene: NA
V gene: TRBV4-1
CDR3 protein: ASSQPATSYEQY

J gene: NA
D gene: NA
V gene: TRBV12-3/TRBV12-4
CDR3 protein: ASSFLRYNEQY

J gene: TRBJ2-3
D gene: TRBD2
V gene: TRBV18
CDR3 protein: ASSRLAADTQY

J gene: NA
D gene: NA
V gene: TRBV20-1
CDR3 protein: SARDSDSYNEQY

J gene: TRBJ2-7
D gene: NA
V gene: TRBV20-1
CDR3 protein: SARDGTRYEQY

J gene: TRBJ1-2
D gene: NA
V gene: TRBV30
CDR3 protein: AWKLEGTLYGYT

J gene: TRBJ2-5
D gene: NA
V gene: TRBV7-9
CDR3 protein: ASSLVLNRDTQETQY

J gene: TRBJ1-1
D gene: TRBD1
V gene: TRBV6-5
CDR3 protein: ASSSRTGHTEAF

J gene: TRBJ2-2
D gene: TRBD2
V gene: TRBV20-1
CDR3 protein: SARGLSNTGELF

J gene: TRBJ2-1
D gene: NA
V gene: TRBV6-5
CDR3 protein: ASSFLQGSEQF

J gene: TRBJ2-3
D gene: TRBD1
V gene: TRBV20-1
CDR3 protein: SAAPARGTGKSTDTQY